This T cell receptor beta chain appears in the sequencing data of a study of T-cell memory formation after mild COVID-19. This clonotype showed up just a few times. TCRdb re-analysed the 5' RACE reads in MiXCR, keeping a single row per CDR3 protein. The table has 250,000 to 300,000 distinct CDR3 sequences, 15% to 20% seen once; the top ten hold about a fifth. This clonotype was obtained from a man younger than 30 who had mild COVID-19 (a few samples of this study predate the infection). Cell type and time point are not known. Material: PBMCs or a T cell subset sorted from them (not recorded which).

The CDR3 DNA sequence: TGTGCCAGCAGTTTATTGGGACAGGGGAACACTGAAGCTTTCTTT. This gives the protein CASSLLGQGNTEAFF. This chain uses TRBV27 with TRBJ1-1, with 9 positions matching TRBD1. The CDR3 has 15 amino acids. The trim removed 1 base at V and 1 base at J, leaving 1 base unmatched. Germline V CDR1 and CDR2: MNHEY, SMNVEV (reference sequence).